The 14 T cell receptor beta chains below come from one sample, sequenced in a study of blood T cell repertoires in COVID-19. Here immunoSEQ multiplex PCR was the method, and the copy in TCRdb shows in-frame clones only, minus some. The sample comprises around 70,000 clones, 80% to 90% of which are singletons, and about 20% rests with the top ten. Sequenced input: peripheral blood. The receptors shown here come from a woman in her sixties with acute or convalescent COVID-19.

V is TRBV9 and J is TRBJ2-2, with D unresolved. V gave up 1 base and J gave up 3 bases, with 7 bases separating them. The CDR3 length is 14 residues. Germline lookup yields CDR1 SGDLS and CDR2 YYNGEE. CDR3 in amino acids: CASSVNHHTGELFF. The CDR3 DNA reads TGTGCCAGCAGCGTAAATCATCACACCGGGGAGCTGTTTTTT.

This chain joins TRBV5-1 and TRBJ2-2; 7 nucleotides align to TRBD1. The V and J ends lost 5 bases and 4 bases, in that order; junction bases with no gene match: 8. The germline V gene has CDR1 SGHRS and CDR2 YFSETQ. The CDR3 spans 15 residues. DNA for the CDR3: TGCGCCAGCAGGGGGGACAGTGTGCCCACCGGGGAGCTGTTTTTT. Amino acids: CASRGDSVPTGELFF.

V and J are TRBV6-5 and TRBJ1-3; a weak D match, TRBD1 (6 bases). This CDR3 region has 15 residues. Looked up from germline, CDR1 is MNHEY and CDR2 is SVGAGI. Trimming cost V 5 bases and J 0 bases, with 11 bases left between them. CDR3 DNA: TGTGCCAGCAGTCAACAGGGAATCTCTGGAAACACCATATATTTT. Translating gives CASSQQGISGNTIYF.

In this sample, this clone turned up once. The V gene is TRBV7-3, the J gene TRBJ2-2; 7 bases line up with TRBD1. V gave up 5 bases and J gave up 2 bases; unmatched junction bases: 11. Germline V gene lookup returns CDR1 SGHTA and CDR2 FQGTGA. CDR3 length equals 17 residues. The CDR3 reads CASSPQDRVGNTGELFF. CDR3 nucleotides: TGTGCCAGCAGCCCGCAAGACAGGGTCGGAAACACCGGGGAGCTGTTTTTT.

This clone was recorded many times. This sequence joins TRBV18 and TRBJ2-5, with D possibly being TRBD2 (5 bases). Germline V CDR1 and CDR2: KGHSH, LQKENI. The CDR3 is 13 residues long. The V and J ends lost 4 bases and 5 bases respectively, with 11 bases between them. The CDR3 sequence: CASSLGESETQYF. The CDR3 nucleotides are TGTGCCAGCTCACTCGGGGAGTCGGAGACCCAGTACTTC.

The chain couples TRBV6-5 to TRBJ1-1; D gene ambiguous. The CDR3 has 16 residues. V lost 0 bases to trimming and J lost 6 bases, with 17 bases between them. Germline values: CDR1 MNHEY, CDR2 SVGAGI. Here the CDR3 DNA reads TGTGCCAGCAGTTACTCGCGGGCTTCGGGCCGGTCTGAAGCTTTCTTT. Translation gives CASSYSRASGRSEAFF.

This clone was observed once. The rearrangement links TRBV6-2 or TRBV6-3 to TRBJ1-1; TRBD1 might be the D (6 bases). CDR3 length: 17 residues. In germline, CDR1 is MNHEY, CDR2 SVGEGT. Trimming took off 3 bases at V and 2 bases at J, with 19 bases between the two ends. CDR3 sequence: CASSYSSRGAVNTEAFF. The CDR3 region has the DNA TGTGCCAGCAGTTATTCTTCCAGGGGAGCTGTAAACACTGAAGCTTTCTTT.

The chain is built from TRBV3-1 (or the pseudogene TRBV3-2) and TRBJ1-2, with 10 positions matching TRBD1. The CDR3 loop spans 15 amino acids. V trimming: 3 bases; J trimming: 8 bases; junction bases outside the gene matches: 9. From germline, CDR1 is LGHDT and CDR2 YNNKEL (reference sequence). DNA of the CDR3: TGTGCCAGCAGCCACCGGACAGGGGGGCTATGGGGCTACACCTTC. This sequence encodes CASSHRTGGLWGYTF.

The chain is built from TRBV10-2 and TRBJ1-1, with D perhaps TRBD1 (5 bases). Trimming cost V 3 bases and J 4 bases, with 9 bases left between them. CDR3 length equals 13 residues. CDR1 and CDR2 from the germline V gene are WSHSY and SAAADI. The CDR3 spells CASSDPDTTEAFF. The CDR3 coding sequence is TGCGCCAGCAGTGATCCGGACACCACTGAAGCTTTCTTT.

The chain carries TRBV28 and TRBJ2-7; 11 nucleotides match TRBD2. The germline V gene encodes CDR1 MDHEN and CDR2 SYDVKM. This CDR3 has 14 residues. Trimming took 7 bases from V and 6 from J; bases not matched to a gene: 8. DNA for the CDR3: TGTGCCAGCACTAAACTAGCGGGGGAAGGCGAGCAGTACTTC. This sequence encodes CASTKLAGEGEQYF.

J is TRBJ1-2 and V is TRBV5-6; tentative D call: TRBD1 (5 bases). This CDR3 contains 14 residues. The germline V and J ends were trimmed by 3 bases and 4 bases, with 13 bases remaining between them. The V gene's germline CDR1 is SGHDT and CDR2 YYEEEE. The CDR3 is CASSSGGRTYGYTF. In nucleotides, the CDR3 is TGTGCCAGCAGCTCCGGGGGTCGGACCTATGGCTACACCTTC.

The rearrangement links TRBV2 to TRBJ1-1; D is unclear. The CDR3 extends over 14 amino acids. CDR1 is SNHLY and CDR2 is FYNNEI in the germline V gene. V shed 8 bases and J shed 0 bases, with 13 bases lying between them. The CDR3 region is CASLMEVLNTEAFF. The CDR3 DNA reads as TGTGCCAGCTTAATGGAGGTCTTGAACACTGAAGCTTTCTTT.

The CDR3 reads CASSLELAGALSTDTQYF. The CDR3 region has the DNA TGTGCCAGCAGCTTAGAACTAGCGGGGGCCCTAAGTACAGATACGCAGTATTTT. The V and J genes are TRBV7-2 and TRBJ2-3, with TRBD2 matching over 11 bases. J lost 3 bases, V lost 1 base, and 9 bases had no gene match. CDR1 is SGHTA and CDR2 is FQGNSA in the germline V gene. The CDR3 is made up of 18 amino acids.

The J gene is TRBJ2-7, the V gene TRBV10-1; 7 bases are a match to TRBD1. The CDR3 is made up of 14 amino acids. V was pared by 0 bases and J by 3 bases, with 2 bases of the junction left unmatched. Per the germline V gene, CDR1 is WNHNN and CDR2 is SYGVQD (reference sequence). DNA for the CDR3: TGCGCCAGCAGTGAGTCCGACAGGGTCTACGAGCAGTACTTC. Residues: CASSESDRVYEQYF.